This is a list of T cell receptor beta chains from one sample in a study of somatic mutations in cytotoxic T cells in rheumatoid arthritis. Assay: immunoSEQ multiplex PCR; the TCRdb copy retains only in-frame clones and omits some. Among fewer than 20,000 clones, around 80% were seen once, and the ten largest hold about a sixth. The sequencing sample was made of CD8+ T cells sorted from blood. Receptors were obtained from a woman aged 45-65 years with rheumatoid arthritis. The CDR3 runs from the conserved cysteine through the conserved F or W. The order of the fields is D gene, clone size, J gene, V gene, CDR3 DNA, CDR3 protein. A D gene is named only where the DNA matches it firmly. Clone size, where shown, is once, few, many, or a class for clones that have expanded.

d_call: .; clone_size: .; j_call: TRBJ2-3; v_call: TRBV2; cdr3_nt: TGTGCCAGCAGTGAAGAGGCAGCTACAGATACGCAGTATTTT; cdr3_aa: CASSEEAATDTQYF
d_call: .; clone_size: .; j_call: TRBJ1-4; v_call: TRBV2; cdr3_nt: TGTGCCAGCAGTGAAGAAAGGGGGGCAAGTGAAAAACTGTTTTTT; cdr3_aa: CASSEERGASEKLFF
d_call: .; clone_size: .; j_call: TRBJ2-7; v_call: TRBV7-2; cdr3_nt: TGTGCCAGCAGCTTAGCCCGGGGGCCGTCTTACTTC; cdr3_aa: CASSLARGPSYF
d_call: .; clone_size: .; j_call: TRBJ2-7; v_call: TRBV2; cdr3_nt: TGTGCCAGCAGTGAACACTGGCTCGGCGAGCAGTACTTC; cdr3_aa: CASSEHWLGEQYF
d_call: .; clone_size: .; j_call: TRBJ2-7; v_call: TRBV4-1; cdr3_nt: TGCGCCAGCAGCCAAGGCCCCCACACAGGGAACTACTACGAGCAGTACTTC; cdr3_aa: CASSQGPHTGNYYEQYF
d_call: TRBD1; clone_size: few; j_call: TRBJ2-7; v_call: TRBV19; cdr3_nt: TGTGCCACTTCGGGACAGGGTCGGCCCTACGAGCAGTACTTC; cdr3_aa: CATSGQGRPYEQYF
d_call: .; clone_size: .; j_call: TRBJ2-1; v_call: TRBV9; cdr3_nt: TGTGCCAGCAGCACCGGCACTAACTCCTACAATGAGCAGTTCTTC; cdr3_aa: CASSTGTNSYNEQFF
d_call: .; clone_size: .; j_call: TRBJ2-7; v_call: TRBV9; cdr3_nt: TGTGCCAGCAGCGTAGACAGCTCCTACGAGCAGTACTTC; cdr3_aa: CASSVDSSYEQYF
d_call: TRBD2; clone_size: .; j_call: TRBJ2-3; v_call: TRBV2; cdr3_nt: TGTGCCAGCAGTGAAGGGTGGGCGGGGGGTCCCTCAGATACGCAGTATTTT; cdr3_aa: CASSEGWAGGPSDTQYF
d_call: .; clone_size: .; j_call: TRBJ2-5; v_call: TRBV29-1; cdr3_nt: TGCAGCGTGAAAATCCGGGACCCCCAAGAGACCCAGTACTTC; cdr3_aa: CSVKIRDPQETQYF
d_call: .; clone_size: .; j_call: TRBJ2-2; v_call: TRBV21-1; cdr3_nt: TGTGCCAGCAGCAAAGTAACGGGACTAGCGGGAGGCGTAGCGAACACCGGGGAGCTGTTTTTT; cdr3_aa: CASSKVTGLAGGVANTGELFF
d_call: .; clone_size: .; j_call: TRBJ2-2; v_call: TRBV4-1; cdr3_nt: TGCGCCAGCAGCCAAGAAGCGCAGGGGTATTATACCGGGGAGCTGTTTTTT; cdr3_aa: CASSQEAQGYYTGELFF
d_call: TRBD1; clone_size: .; j_call: TRBJ2-1; v_call: TRBV10-3; cdr3_nt: TGTGCCATGGTGGCCGGGACAGGGCTGAACAATGAGCAGTTCTTC; cdr3_aa: CAMVAGTGLNNEQFF